These 22 T cell receptor beta chains originate from one sample sequenced in a study of a mutant IDH1 vaccine in newly diagnosed glioma. As for time point: baseline, week 1 (first vaccination visit). Treatment: pre-vaccination baseline after standard-of-care therapy. Libraries were prepared by immunoSEQ multiplex PCR; TCRdb keeps only in-frame clonotypes and omits some of them. The sample comprises around 56,000 clones, approximately 92% of which are singletons, and 2.6% rests with the top ten. The sequenced sample was PBMCs, obtained from a glioma patient treated with radiotherapy, temozolomide or both. These TCRs come from a man between 45 and 60 years old with glioma.

V usage is TRBV4-2 and J usage is TRBJ1-2, with 9 bases that match TRBD1. Germline V gene lookup returns CDR1 LGHNA and CDR2 YNFKEQ. The CDR3 covers 15 residues. Unmatched junction bases numbered 8, after V lost 1 base and J lost 8 bases. The CDR3 protein is CASSQGGTGSEGYTF. The CDR3, as DNA: TGTGCCAGCAGCCAAGGGGGGACAGGGAGCGAGGGCTACACCTTC.

V is TRBV4-2 and J is TRBJ2-3, with D maybe TRBD1 (6 bases). Trimming cost V 4 bases and J 1 base, with 12 bases left between them. The CDR3 consists of 15 residues. CDR1 and CDR2 from the germline V gene are LGHNA and YNFKEQ. The DNA for the CDR3 is TGTGCCAGCAGCCGCCGGGACACCGGCACAGATACGCAGTATTTT. It encodes CASSRRDTGTDTQYF.

The genes are TRBV13 and TRBJ1-2, with 11 bases identical to TRBD1. This CDR3 is built from 13 residues. Germline CDR1 is PRHDT and CDR2 is FYEKMQ (reference sequence). J gave up 6 bases and V 6 bases, and 3 bases lay outside the gene matches. CDR3 DNA sequence: TGTGCCAGCAGTTGGACAGGGGGCGATGGCTACACCTTC. Protein: CASSWTGGDGYTF.

This chain joins TRBV5-1 and TRBJ1-1; D remains unclear. V lost 4 bases to trimming and J lost 0 bases, with 10 bases between them. In germline, CDR1 is SGHRS, CDR2 YFSETQ. The CDR3 contains 14 residues. CDR3 residues: CASSLNTLNTEAFF. For the CDR3, the DNA is TGCGCCAGCAGCCTCAACACCTTGAACACTGAAGCTTTCTTT.

Sample share makes this clone medium-sized (0.01 to 0.1%). The J gene is TRBJ1-1, the V gene TRBV9, with 7 nucleotides matching TRBD1. The CDR3 totals 16 residues. V lost 0 bases to trimming and J lost 2 bases; unmatched junction nucleotides: 7. Germline CDR1 is SGDLS and CDR2 is YYNGEE. CDR3 region: CASSVAYRGVNTEAFF. The CDR3 bases are TGTGCCAGCAGCGTAGCTTACAGGGGAGTAAACACTGAAGCTTTCTTT.

The chain has TRBV28 and TRBJ1-2, with 8 positions matching TRBD1. The V gene end was trimmed by 6 bases and the J gene end by 4 bases; junction bases not matched to a gene: 10. CDR3 size: 15 residues. In germline, CDR1 is MDHEN, CDR2 SYDVKM. CDR3 region: CASRRPIQGVYGYTF. The CDR3 coding sequence is TGTGCCAGCAGACGGCCAATACAGGGGGTCTATGGCTACACCTTC.

The chain combines TRBV18 with TRBJ1-4; no firm D call. CDR1 and CDR2 from the germline V gene are KGHSH and LQKENI. CDR3 size: 12 residues. Trimming removed 3 bases from V and 8 bases from J, with 7 bases in between. Here the CDR3 DNA reads TGTGCCAGCTCACCGGGAGGAGAAAAACTGTTTTTT. Translated: CASSPGGEKLFF.

The genes are TRBV29-1 and TRBJ2-5, with D possibly TRBD1 on 7 matching bases. The CDR3 extends over 13 amino acids. Deletions cut 7 bases from V and 6 bases from J, with 18 bases between. CDR1 is SQVTM, CDR2 ANQGSEA, per germline. This CDR3 reads CSGAPGGMKTQYF. The CDR3 DNA is TGCAGCGGGGCCCCAGGGGGGATGAAGACCCAGTACTTC.

The CDR3: CASRSSTQNTEAFF. The CDR3 coding sequence is TGTGCCAGTAGATCCTCCACACAGAACACTGAAGCTTTCTTT. The gene calls are TRBV19 and TRBJ1-1; D uncertain. Trimming shortened V by 6 bases and J by 1 base, and 12 bases separated the two germline ends. Germline-derived CDR1 and CDR2 are LNHDA and SQIVND (reference sequence). The CDR3 has 14 amino acids.

The J gene is TRBJ2-7, the V gene TRBV6-5, with TRBD1 as a possible D gene (6 bases). Germline lookup yields CDR1 MNHEY and CDR2 SVGAGI. The V gene lost 6 bases and the J gene lost 3 bases, with 15 bases spanning the gap. This CDR3 spans 14 amino acids. In DNA, the CDR3 is TGTGCCAGCAGCAGGGACACCGTAGTCTACGAGCAGTACTTC. Its translation is CASSRDTVVYEQYF.

The CDR3 here is CASSLAGNNEQFF. The CDR3 DNA is TGCGCCAGCAGCTTGGCAGGAAACAATGAGCAGTTCTTC. The chain couples TRBV5-1 to TRBJ2-1, with no clear D. CDR1 is SGHRS, CDR2 YFSETQ, per germline. Deletions cut 0 bases from V and 5 bases from J, with 6 bases between. This CDR3 spans 13 amino acids.

The rearrangement uses TRBV5-4 and TRBJ2-7; D is possibly TRBD2 (5 bases). CDR3 size: 15 residues. Germline V lookup: CDR1 SGHNT, CDR2 YYREEE (reference sequence). The V gene lost 0 bases and the J gene lost 2 bases, with 12 bases spanning the gap. The CDR3 reads CASSLARGPAYEQYF. In DNA, the CDR3 is TGTGCCAGCAGCTTGGCCCGAGGGCCTGCCTACGAGCAGTACTTC.

The genes are TRBV5-4 and TRBJ1-2; D unresolved. V lost 3 bases and J lost 4, with 7 bases in between. The germline gives CDR1 SGHNT, CDR2 YYREEE (reference sequence). The CDR3 is made up of 12 amino acids. CDR3 region: CASSSLSYGYTF. The CDR3 nucleotides read TGTGCCAGCAGCTCGTTGTCCTATGGCTACACCTTC.

This chain connects TRBV25-1 to TRBJ1-2; no clear D gene. The CDR3 totals 14 residues. With 0 bases removed from V and 4 bases from J, the gap between germline ends came to 9 bases. Per germline, CDR1 MGHDK and CDR2 SYGVNS. The CDR3 nucleotides are TGTGCCAGCAGTGAATATGCAGACGGCTATGGCTACACCTTC. The encoded protein is CASSEYADGYGYTF.

V gene TRBV5-1 combines with J gene TRBJ2-3; 7 positions agree with TRBD2. The CDR3 is made up of 18 amino acids. CDR1 and CDR2 from the germline V gene are SGHRS and YFSETQ. Unmatched junction bases numbered 10, after V lost 0 bases and J lost 0 bases. The CDR3 is CASSLAIGGGTSTDTQYF. CDR3 nucleotides: TGCGCCAGCAGCTTGGCCATCGGCGGGGGAACTAGCACAGATACGCAGTATTTT.

This chain uses TRBV6-5 with TRBJ2-7; possibly TRBD1 for D (5 bases). Trimming stripped 4 bases from V and 6 bases from J, with 10 bases between. This CDR3 has 12 residues. Germline values: CDR1 MNHEY, CDR2 SVGAGI. CDR3 protein: CASSFQGFEQYF. The CDR3 nucleotides read TGTGCCAGCAGTTTCCAGGGTTTCGAGCAGTACTTC.

The rearrangement links TRBV7-2 to TRBJ2-7; TRBD2 might be the D (7 bases). Between the trimmed V and J ends, which lost 5 bases and 2 bases, there was a span of 16 bases. Germline values: CDR1 SGHTA, CDR2 FQGNSA. The CDR3 spans 15 residues. CDR3 loop: CASSPGWGGTYEQYF. The CDR3 coding sequence is TGTGCCAGCAGCCCCGGTTGGGGGGGCACCTACGAGCAGTACTTC.

The rearrangement uses TRBV5-1 and TRBJ2-7; 9 bases are shared with TRBD1. J lost 3 bases, V lost 4 bases, and 5 bases had no gene match. The CDR3 extends over 14 amino acids. From germline, CDR1 is SGHRS and CDR2 YFSETQ. CDR3 nucleotides: TGCGCCAGCAGCCCCCGGACAGGGGACTACGAGCAGTACTTC. It specifies CASSPRTGDYEQYF. Supplemented by reference TRBV5-1 and TRBJ2-7, the full variable domain reads KAGVTQTPRYLIKTRGQQVTLSCSPISGHRSVSWYQQTPGQGLQFLFEYFSETQRNKGNFPGRFSGRQFSNSRSEMNVSTLELGDSALYLCASSPRTGDYEQYFGPGTRLTVT.

J is TRBJ2-1 and V is TRBV7-3, with D perhaps matching TRBD2 (5 bases). The CDR3 runs 14 residues. Germline-derived CDR1 and CDR2 are SGHTA and FQGTGA. The V gene lost 2 bases and the J gene lost 10 bases, with 15 bases spanning the gap. The CDR3 region is CASSLAAGSQEQFF. The DNA of the CDR3 is TGTGCCAGCAGCTTAGCGGCGGGCAGCCAGGAGCAGTTCTTC.

This chain connects TRBV2 to TRBJ1-6; D is ambiguous. The CDR3 runs 13 residues. Trimming stripped 6 bases from V and 9 bases from J, with 12 bases between. Germline V CDR1 and CDR2: SNHLY, FYNNEI. This CDR3 is CASSADGISPLHF. CDR3 bases: TGTGCCAGCAGCGCGGACGGGATTTCACCCCTCCACTTT.

This chain links TRBV7-2 with TRBJ2-7; D is ambiguous. Trimming stripped 5 bases from V and 2 bases from J, with 13 bases between. Per germline, CDR1 SGHTA and CDR2 FQGNSA. CDR3 length: 14 residues. The CDR3 bases are TGTGCCAGCAGCCCCGGGTTTGGGGCCTACGAGCAGTACTTC. This gives the protein CASSPGFGAYEQYF.

The chain uses TRBV5-4 and TRBJ2-7, with a weak D call TRBD1 (5 bases). This CDR3 is 16 amino acids long. Trimming removed 0 bases at V and 1 base at J, with 14 bases between. Germline CDR1 and CDR2: SGHNT and YYREEE (reference sequence). The CDR3 region has the DNA TGTGCCAGCAGCTTGGTCCCCCAGGGATCTTCCTACGAGCAGTACTTC. Protein product: CASSLVPQGSSYEQYF.